The rows below give T cell receptor beta chains drawn from one sample of a study of blood T cell repertoires in COVID-19. TCRdb keeps only in-frame clones here, not all; method: immunoSEQ multiplex PCR. In the table there are roughly 50,000 clones, just over 90% of which are singletons. Sequenced sample: peripheral blood. These receptor sequences come from a woman aged 40 to 50 with active COVID-19. Both conserved end residues are part of each CDR3. The D gene is left open where the match is weak. Clone size is stated in some rows and not others, as once, few, many or a class when expanded.

size,V,J,D,DNA,CDR3
-,TRBV3-1/TRBV3-2,TRBJ2-1,-,TGTGCCAGCAGCCAAGAACCCAGGGTATTGGGCTACAATGAGCAGTTCTTC,CASSQEPRVLGYNEQFF
-,TRBV13,TRBJ1-2,TRBD1,TGTGCCAGCAGCTTAAGAAACCCGGGACAGCTGTTGTATGGCTACACCTTC,CASSLRNPGQLLYGYTF
-,TRBV5-1,TRBJ2-3,TRBD2,TGCGCCAGCAGCTTGAGGCGGGGGGGCACAGATACGCAGTATTTT,CASSLRRGGTDTQYF
-,TRBV6-2/TRBV6-3,TRBJ2-3,TRBD1,TGTGCCAGCAGTGCCCAGGGGGCCACAGATACGCAGTATTTT,CASSAQGATDTQYF
-,TRBV6-2/TRBV6-3,TRBJ1-2,TRBD1,TGTGCCAGCAGTTACTCGCCTTTGCAAGACTACAGGGGGCAGAGGGCTGGCTACACCTTC,CASSYSPLQDYRGQRAGYTF
-,TRBV19,TRBJ2-3,TRBD2,TGTGCCAGTAGCAGCACTAGGACTAGCGCAGCAGATACGCAGTATTTT,CASSSTRTSAADTQYF
once,TRBV7-3,TRBJ2-1,TRBD2,TGTGCCAGCAGCTTAGGACTAGCGGGGGGGCCAAGGTACCATGAGCAGTTCTTC,CASSLGLAGGPRYHEQFF
-,TRBV2,TRBJ1-1,-,TGTGCCAGCAGGGACAGTTTAGCCACTGAAGCTTTCTTT,CASRDSLATEAFF
-,TRBV4-2,TRBJ1-1,TRBD1,TGTGCCAGCAGCCAAGCTGGGACAGGGAGTTCGGGCACTGAAGCTTTCTTT,CASSQAGTGSSGTEAFF
once,TRBV5-1,TRBJ2-5,TRBD2,TGCGCCAGCAGCTTGCCTAGCGGGGACCAAGAGACCCAGTACTTC,CASSLPSGDQETQYF
-,TRBV5-1,TRBJ1-5,TRBD1,TGCGCCAGCAGCTTGGGGGGACAGGGGGCCGGTCAGCCCCAGCATTTT,CASSLGGQGAGQPQHF
-,TRBV18,TRBJ1-2,-,TGTGCCAGCTCACCCGGCGGGGGCGGTAAAAACTATGGCTACACCTTC,CASSPGGGGKNYGYTF
-,TRBV2,TRBJ2-1,-,TGTGCCAGCCGGGACTTCAATGAGCAGTTCTTC,CASRDFNEQFF
-,TRBV24-1,TRBJ2-5,TRBD1,TGTGCCACCAGTGACTCGGGACAGGGTCAAGAGACCCAGTACTTC,CATSDSGQGQETQYF
once,TRBV27,TRBJ2-7,-,TGTGCCAGCAGTCCCGCGGGGGGACAGGGTCACGAGCAGTACTTC,CASSPAGGQGHEQYF
-,TRBV5-4,TRBJ2-2,TRBD1,TGTGCCAGCAACAGGACAGGGGCCACCGGGGAGCTGTTTTTT,CASNRTGATGELFF
-,TRBV7-7,TRBJ2-2,TRBD2,TGTGCCAGCAGTAGCGGGGGGCTGAACACCGGGGAGCTGTTTTTT,CASSSGGLNTGELFF
-,TRBV7-8,TRBJ2-5,TRBD1,TGTGCCAGCAGCCTGGGACAGGGGATTGAGACCCAGTACTTC,CASSLGQGIETQYF